Below are 20 T cell receptor beta chains sequenced from a single sample in a study of Ad26.COV2.S vaccination and SARS-CoV-2 variants. Clones were read by immunoSEQ multiplex PCR, and TCRdb kept only the in-frame ones, dropping some. Of hundreds of thousands of clones in the sample, roughly 90% were seen once. Indicated treatment: around 19 received Ad26.COV2.S at low or high dose, single or two shots; about 5 received placebo; per-sample allocation not given. Day 63 after the first vaccine or placebo injection was the time point for sampling. The sequences come from peripheral blood, collected in a trial of Ad26.COV2.S vaccine versus placebo. The receptors shown here come from a person between 18 and 59 years old who received the Ad26.COV2.S COVID-19 vaccine or a placebo.

The chain carries TRBV5-4 and TRBJ2-2, with D unclear. Germline V gives CDR1 SGHNT, CDR2 YYREEE (reference sequence). CDR3 length: 13 amino acids. The V end lost 0 bases, the J end lost 3 bases, and 3 bases lay between the germline ends. CDR3 amino acids: CASSLEHTGELFF. In nucleotides, the CDR3 is TGTGCCAGCAGCTTGGAACACACCGGGGAGCTGTTTTTT.

The V and J genes are TRBV14 and TRBJ1-2; 8 nucleotides line up with TRBD1. CDR1 SGHDN and CDR2 FVKESK come from the germline V gene. This CDR3 comprises 15 residues. J gave up 1 base and V 4 bases, and 5 bases lay outside the gene matches. In nucleotides, the CDR3 is TGTGCCAGCAGCCTCACGGACAGGGTTAACTATGGCTACACCTTC. Its translation is CASSLTDRVNYGYTF.

This rearrangement joins TRBV5-4 to TRBJ1-2, with a tentative D call TRBD1 (6 bases). CDR1 and CDR2 (germline): SGHNT, YYREEE (reference sequence). The CDR3 extends over 15 amino acids. Trimming removed 4 bases from V and 3 bases from J, with 16 bases in between. This CDR3 is CASSRNGGEYYGYTF. The CDR3 bases are TGTGCCAGCAGCCGGAATGGGGGCGAATACTATGGCTACACCTTC.

This clone is a singleton in its sample. The rearrangement joins TRBV29-1 to TRBJ2-2; D possibly corresponds to TRBD1 (5 bases). Germline-derived CDR1 and CDR2 are SQVTM and ANQGSEA. This CDR3 region has 13 residues. V gave up 4 bases and J gave up 6 bases, with 12 bases separating them. CDR3 region: CSVVSLRAGELFF. The CDR3 nucleotides are TGCAGCGTTGTGTCCCTCAGGGCCGGGGAGCTGTTTTTT.

This chain links TRBV5-1 with TRBJ1-2; 9 nucleotides line up with TRBD1. J was trimmed by 3 bases and V by 2 bases; bases with no gene match: 5. The germline V gene encodes CDR1 SGHRS and CDR2 YFSETQ. The length of the CDR3 is 15 residues. This CDR3 is CASSLTGGEDYGYTF. The CDR3 region has the DNA TGCGCCAGCAGCTTAACAGGGGGCGAAGACTATGGCTACACCTTC.

The chain recombines TRBV4-2 with TRBJ1-2; D unclear. V was shortened by 0 bases and J by 4 bases, with 15 bases between the two germline ends. The CDR3 contains 16 residues. Germline V gives CDR1 LGHNA, CDR2 YNFKEQ. CDR3 DNA sequence: TGTGCCAGCAGCCAAGAATGGAGAAACTCCCGCTATGGCTACACCTTC. Translated, it gives CASSQEWRNSRYGYTF.

The CDR3 loop is CASSPWGGREEETQYF. The CDR3 DNA follows: TGTGCCAGCAGTCCCTGGGGGGGGCGGGAGGAAGAGACCCAGTACTTC. The rearrangement uses TRBV28 and TRBJ2-5, with TRBD2 matching 8 bases. V was clipped by 5 bases and J by 3 bases; unmatched bases: 11. The CDR3 is 16 amino acids. Germline CDR1 is MDHEN and CDR2 is SYDVKM. The complete variable domain, with remaining parts taken from reference TRBV28 and TRBJ2-5, reads DVKVTQSSRYLVKRTGEKVFLECVQDMDHENMFWYRQDPGLGLRLIYFSYDVKMKEKGDIPEGYSVSREKKERFSLILESASTNQTSMYLCASSPWGGREEETQYFGPGTRLLVL.

The rearrangement uses TRBV3-1 (or the pseudogene TRBV3-2) and TRBJ1-1, with D maybe TRBD1 (6 bases). This CDR3 contains 15 residues. Trimming pared 4 bases from V and 3 bases from J, leaving 15 bases between. CDR1 and CDR2 (germline): LGHDT, YNNKEL (reference sequence). This CDR3 is CASSPGAGAHTEAFF. DNA of the CDR3: TGTGCCAGCAGCCCTGGGGCAGGGGCGCACACTGAAGCTTTCTTT.

This chain joins TRBV18 and TRBJ2-7; 10 bases agree with TRBD2. The junction had 8 bases not matched to a gene; V was cut back by 1 base and J by 5 bases. This CDR3 comprises 16 residues. From germline, CDR1 is KGHSH and CDR2 LQKENI. In DNA, the CDR3 is TGTGCCAGCTCACCACGGGAGATAGCGGGGGGAAACGAGCAGTACTTC. Residues: CASSPREIAGGNEQYF.

This rearrangement joins TRBV19 to TRBJ2-3, with D possibly being TRBD2 (5 bases). Trimming removed 4 bases from V and 1 base from J, with 12 bases in between. The CDR3 is 15 amino acids. Germline CDR1 is LNHDA and CDR2 is SQIVND (reference sequence). CDR3 sequence: CASSTSGMGTDTQYF. CDR3 coding DNA: TGTGCCAGTAGTACGTCCGGGATGGGCACAGATACGCAGTATTTT.

The gene calls are TRBV19 and TRBJ1-1, with D hard to call. The CDR3 is 12 amino acids. V lost 2 bases to trimming and J lost 8 bases, with 9 bases between them. Per the germline V gene, CDR1 is LNHDA and CDR2 is SQIVND (reference sequence). In DNA, the CDR3 is TGTGCCAGTAGTATATCGGCGGGGGAAGCTTTCTTT. The encoded protein is CASSISAGEAFF.

The rearrangement uses TRBV5-1 and TRBJ2-5, with D perhaps TRBD1 (6 bases). CDR1 and CDR2 (germline): SGHRS, YFSETQ. This CDR3 comprises 15 residues. Trimming shortened V by 5 bases and J by 2 bases, and 16 bases separated the two germline ends. CDR3 coding DNA: TGCGCCAGCAGGAGAGGGGGAAGCGGACAAGAGACCCAGTACTTC. Translated, it gives CASRRGGSGQETQYF.

This sequence joins TRBV7-9 and TRBJ2-1; TRBD1 matches at 12 bases. The CDR3 is 16 residues long. Looked up from germline, CDR1 is SEHNR and CDR2 is FQNEAQ (reference sequence). The trim removed 2 bases at V and 8 bases at J, leaving 7 bases unmatched. In DNA, the CDR3 is TGTGCCAGCAGCTTACGGCGGGACAGGGGGCACTATGAGCAGTTCTTC. Its translation is CASSLRRDRGHYEQFF.

V gene TRBV5-1 combines with J gene TRBJ1-1, with D possibly being TRBD1 (5 bases). The ends were cut back, 2 bases at V and 4 bases at J, with 12 bases in the middle. This CDR3 region has 14 residues. Germline CDR1 is SGHRS and CDR2 is YFSETQ. The CDR3 loop is CASSFGEGSTEAFF. CDR3 nucleotides: TGCGCCAGCAGCTTCGGGGAGGGGAGCACTGAAGCTTTCTTT.

The J gene is TRBJ1-6, the V gene TRBV4-3; D is ambiguous. This CDR3 region has 15 residues. Trimming took off 0 bases at V and 4 bases at J, with 7 bases between the two ends. Germline CDR1 and CDR2: LGHNA and YSLEER. As DNA, the CDR3 is TGCGCCAGCAGCCAAGATCTGGGATATAATTCACCCCTCCACTTT. Its protein product is CASSQDLGYNSPLHF.

V and J are TRBV24-1 and TRBJ2-3, with 8 bases identical to TRBD1. Per the germline V gene, CDR1 is KGHDR and CDR2 is SFDVKD. CDR3 length: 16 residues. V trimming: 4 bases; J trimming: 3 bases; junction bases outside the gene matches: 8. The CDR3 DNA reads TGTGCCACCAGTGACGTTTCGGACAGGGATACAGATACGCAGTATTTT. It yields the protein CATSDVSDRDTDTQYF.

This chain connects TRBV7-3 to TRBJ2-5, with unresolved D. CDR1 is SGHTA, CDR2 FQGTGA, per germline. The CDR3 has 14 residues. V was shortened by 2 bases and J by 2 bases, with 9 bases between the two germline ends. CDR3 DNA sequence: TGTGCCAGCAGCTTAGGACCAAATCAAGAGACCCAGTACTTC. This gives the protein CASSLGPNQETQYF. The full variable domain, with the rest looked up from reference TRBV7-3 and TRBJ2-5, is GAGVSQTPSNKVTEKGKYVELRCDPISGHTALYWYRQSLGQGPEFLIYFQGTGAADDSGLPNDRFFAVRPEGSVSTLKIQRTERGDSAVYLCASSLGPNQETQYFGPGTRLLVL.

The gene calls are TRBV29-1 and TRBJ2-5, with a tentative D call TRBD1 (7 bases). Looked up from germline, CDR1 is SQVTM and CDR2 is ANQGSEA. This CDR3 has 14 residues. V lost 6 bases to trimming and J lost 0 bases, with 14 bases between them. The CDR3 spells CSVLGGQYQETQYF. The CDR3 DNA reads TGCAGCGTGTTGGGGGGACAGTACCAAGAGACCCAGTACTTC.

This clone was seen only a few times. The chain links TRBV7-2 to TRBJ2-5; D might be TRBD2 (6 bases). Trimming stripped 1 base from V and 7 bases from J, with 7 bases between. Germline-derived CDR1 and CDR2 are SGHTA and FQGNSA. The CDR3 runs to 12 residues. As DNA, the CDR3 is TGTGCCAGCAGCTTAGACGGGGGGACCCAGTACTTC. This translates into CASSLDGGTQYF.

This clone was detected only a few times. This chain uses TRBV7-2 with TRBJ2-7; TRBD2 matches 7 bases. The V gene end was trimmed by 5 bases and the J gene end by 0 bases; junction bases not matched to a gene: 10. The CDR3 has 16 amino acids. Per germline, CDR1 SGHTA and CDR2 FQGNSA. The CDR3, as DNA: TGTGCCAGCAGCAGACCATCCGGGACTAACTCCTACGAGCAGTACTTC. Amino acids: CASSRPSGTNSYEQYF.